This is a list of T cell receptor beta chains from one sample in a study of blood T cells in healthy people across ages. Each CDR3 protein is one row after TCRdb ran MiXCR on the 5' RACE reads. Of 1,100,000 or so distinct CDR3 sequences in the sample, 45% were seen once. The sequencing sample was made of blood. These receptor sequences come from a woman aged 60-70 years in good health. CDR3s include the opening cysteine and the closing phenylalanine or tryptophan. Fields, in order: clone size, CDR3 length, V gene, J gene, D gene, CDR3 protein, CDR3 DNA. The D gene is left open where the match is weak. The listing skips clone size in some rows; elsewhere it reads once, few, many or a size class.

many	15	TRBV29-1	TRBJ2-1	NA	CSVEVWSPGGNEQFF	TGCAGCGTTGAAGTATGGAGTCCCGGGGGAAATGAGCAGTTCTTC
NA	15	TRBV4-1	TRBJ2-3	TRBD2	CASTSGRASTDTQYF	TGCGCCAGCACTAGCGGGAGGGCTAGCACAGATACGCAGTATTTT
NA	15	TRBV6-5	TRBJ2-3	NA	CASSYLLTGTDTQYF	TGTGCCAGCAGTTACCTATTAACCGGCACAGATACGCAGTATTTT
NA	13	TRBV5-5	TRBJ2-2	NA	CASSWGITGELFF	TGTGCCAGCAGCTGGGGCATCACCGGGGAGCTGTTTTTT
NA	13	TRBV6-6	TRBJ1-2	NA	CASRTGDGYGYTF	TGTGCCAGCAGAACAGGTGATGGGTATGGCTACACCTTC
NA	14	TRBV15	TRBJ2-3	NA	CATQSGAGTDTQYF	TGTGCCACCCAGTCCGGGGCTGGCACAGATACGCAGTATTTT
NA	16	TRBV4-1	TRBJ2-7	NA	CASSHPRGRQPYEQYF	TGCGCCAGCAGCCATCCCCGCGGGCGGCAGCCCTACGAGCAGTACTTC
NA	15	TRBV15	TRBJ2-4	NA	CATSSGNHGLNIQYF	TGTGCCACCAGCAGTGGGAACCACGGCCTAAACATTCAGTACTTC
NA	14	TRBV28	TRBJ2-7	NA	CASSLVIANYEQYF	TGTGCCAGCAGTTTGGTAATAGCTAACTACGAGCAGTACTTC
NA	14	TRBV10-1	TRBJ2-5	NA	CASSVDDTYNEQYF	TGCGCCAGCAGTGTGGATGATACCTACAATGAGCAGTACTTC
NA	15	TRBV7-9	TRBJ2-5	TRBD1	CASSFPGQLQETQYF	TGTGCCAGCAGCTTCCCGGGACAGTTACAAGAGACCCAGTACTTC
NA	15	TRBV14	TRBJ2-7	TRBD1	CASSTERDRDHEQYF	TGTGCCAGCAGCACCGAAAGGGACAGGGACCACGAGCAGTACTTC
NA	14	TRBV7-7	TRBJ2-7	NA	CASSKGPADYEQYF	TGTGCCAGCAGCAAAGGGCCAGCCGACTACGAGCAGTACTTC
many	14	TRBV12-3/TRBV12-4	TRBJ2-7	TRBD2	CASSLGGSDYEQYF	TGTGCCAGCAGTTTAGGCGGGAGTGACTACGAGCAGTACTTC
NA	13	TRBV11-2	TRBJ2-5	NA	CASSWPGGETQYF	TGTGCCAGCAGCTGGCCAGGCGGGGAGACCCAGTACTTC
few	15	TRBV27	TRBJ2-7	NA	CASSLIRTKDYEQYF	TGTGCCAGCAGTTTAATTCGGACAAAAGATTACGAGCAGTACTTC
NA	16	TRBV14	TRBJ1-2	NA	CASSQDGGAPGPGYTF	TGTGCCAGCAGCCAAGATGGCGGGGCACCTGGGCCTGGCTACACCTTC
NA	17	TRBV4-1	TRBJ2-7	NA	CASSQGSPGGRAYEQYF	TGCGCCAGCAGCCAAGGGTCTCCGGGGGGCAGGGCCTACGAGCAGTACTTC
NA	14	TRBV24-1	TRBJ1-5	NA	CATSEAGYNQPQHF	TGTGCCACCAGTGAGGCAGGGTACAATCAGCCCCAGCATTTT
NA	13	TRBV29-1	TRBJ2-5	TRBD1	CSVPDRVQETQYF	TGCAGCGTTCCTGACAGGGTTCAAGAGACCCAGTACTTC
few	15	TRBV29-1	TRBJ2-1	NA	CSVEAEVRSYNEQFF	TGCAGCGTTGAAGCGGAGGTTCGCTCCTACAATGAGCAGTTCTTC
NA	17	TRBV7-2	TRBJ2-7	TRBD2	CASSRLAGGLVDYEQYF	TGTGCCAGCAGCCGACTAGCGGGAGGGTTAGTAGACTACGAGCAGTACTTC
NA	16	TRBV7-2	TRBJ2-5	NA	CASSLVSGHRQETQYF	TGTGCCAGCAGCTTAGTCTCGGGACACCGACAAGAGACCCAGTACTTC
NA	13	TRBV3-1	TRBJ1-1	NA	CASSSTGGRDAFF	TGTGCCAGCAGCTCCACCGGGGGGCGGGATGCTTTCTTT
NA	17	TRBV6-2/TRBV6-3	TRBJ2-5	NA	CASRNLGREGLRETQYF	TGTGCCAGCAGAAACCTTGGCCGGGAAGGGCTAAGAGAGACCCAGTACTTC
once	14	TRBV20-1	TRBJ2-7	NA	CSAPGTASSYEQYF	TGCAGTGCCCCCGGGACGGCGAGCTCCTACGAGCAGTACTTC
few	14	TRBV3-1	TRBJ2-5	NA	CASSQGGLQETQYF	TGTGCCAGCAGCCAAGGGGGACTTCAAGAGACCCAGTACTTC
NA	15	TRBV20-1	TRBJ1-2	TRBD1	CSARDNRGPNYGYTF	TGCAGTGCTAGAGACAACAGGGGGCCTAACTATGGCTACACCTTT
NA	15	TRBV24-1	TRBJ2-5	TRBD1	CATSDQGQGQETQYF	TGTGCCACCAGTGATCAGGGACAGGGCCAAGAGACCCAGTACTTC